Listed below are T cell receptor beta chains from one sample, sequenced in a study of a mutant IDH1 vaccine in newly diagnosed glioma. Clones were read by immunoSEQ multiplex PCR, and TCRdb kept only the in-frame ones, dropping some. The sample has around 38,000 clones; about four fifths are singletons. Their antigens are not known. The sequences come from PBMCs, collected from a glioma patient whose treatment included an IDH1 peptide vaccine. The receptors originated from a man aged 25 to 45 with glioma. Both conserved end residues are part of each CDR3. Fields, in order: D gene, V gene, J gene, clone size, CDR3 protein, CDR3 DNA. The D gene is left open where the match is weak. Some rows mark clone size as missing; the rest say once, few, many or name a class of expanded clone.

>-|TRBV10-3|TRBJ1-1|once
CAISDEDNTEAFF
TGTGCCATCAGTGATGAGGACAACACTGAAGCTTTCTTT
>TRBD1|TRBV5-4|TRBJ2-3|-
CASSPGTGNTDTQYF
TGTGCCAGCAGCCCCGGGACAGGGAACACAGATACGCAGTATTTT
>TRBD2|TRBV11-2|TRBJ2-5|-
CASSWSSGGAGETQYF
TGTGCCAGCAGCTGGAGTAGCGGGGGGGCAGGAGAGACCCAGTACTTC
>TRBD2|TRBV7-2|TRBJ2-2|-
CASSLPGLALTGELFF
TGTGCCAGCAGCTTACCGGGACTAGCGCTTACCGGGGAGCTGTTTTTT
>-|TRBV11-2|TRBJ1-1|-
CASSPWTSISSGGTEAFF
TGTGCCAGCAGTCCCTGGACCTCTATAAGCTCCGGGGGCACTGAAGCTTTCTTT
>-|TRBV30|TRBJ1-6|-
CAWRIGGYNSPLHF
TGTGCCTGGAGAATCGGGGGTTATAATTCACCCCTCCACTTT
>-|TRBV10-3|TRBJ1-2|-
CAISESINYGYTF
TGTGCCATCAGTGAGTCAATTAACTATGGCTACACCTTC
>-|TRBV6-5|TRBJ2-7|-
CASTEFRKSYEQYF
TGTGCCAGCACGGAATTCAGAAAATCCTACGAGCAGTACTTC
>TRBD1|TRBV18|TRBJ1-1|-
CASSPRIPIQQGAGTEAFF
TGTGCCAGCTCACCACGCATACCTATACAACAGGGGGCTGGCACTGAAGCTTTCTTT
>TRBD1|TRBV10-3|TRBJ1-2|few
CAISDAGTGSGYTF
TGTGCCATCAGTGATGCCGGGACAGGGAGTGGCTACACCTTC
>TRBD1|TRBV2|TRBJ1-5|-
CASRRQGAQPQHF
TGTGCCAGCAGACGACAGGGGGCTCAGCCCCAGCATTTT
>TRBD1|TRBV29-1|TRBJ1-2|-
CSVSDRTGNYGYTF
TGCAGCGTTTCCGACCGGACAGGGAACTATGGCTACACCTTC
>-|TRBV6-5|TRBJ1-2|once
CASSYGGVVYGYTF
TGTGCCAGCAGTTACGGTGGTGTAGTTTATGGCTACACCTTC
>TRBD1|TRBV19|TRBJ1-6|-
CASSSPGRGNSPLHF
TGTGCCAGTAGTTCCCCTGGCAGGGGGAATTCACCCCTCCACTTT
>-|TRBV6-5|TRBJ2-1|-
CACRGSSIGEQFF
TGTGCCTGCAGAGGATCTTCCATTGGGGAGCAGTTCTTC
>TRBD1|TRBV5-4|TRBJ2-5|-
CASSVLGQGDQETQYF
TGTGCCAGCAGCGTGCTAGGACAGGGGGACCAAGAGACCCAGTACTTC
>-|TRBV9|TRBJ1-2|-
CASSVGGSTNYGYTF
TGTGCCAGCAGCGTAGGAGGATCCACCAACTATGGCTACACCTTC
>-|TRBV6-5|TRBJ1-5|-
CASQAGLGNQPQHF
TGTGCCAGCCAAGCCGGGTTGGGCAATCAGCCCCAGCATTTT
>-|TRBV5-4|TRBJ2-7|-
CASSPDVGYEQYF
TGTGCCAGCAGCCCCGACGTGGGATACGAGCAGTACTTC
>TRBD1|TRBV6-5|TRBJ1-2|-
CASSYSLGGGSYGYTF
TGTGCCAGCAGTTACAGTTTAGGGGGCGGCAGCTATGGCTACACCTTC
>TRBD1|TRBV7-9|TRBJ2-6|-
CASSLGGQGTGANVLTF
TGTGCCAGCAGCTTAGGTGGACAGGGAACTGGGGCCAACGTCCTGACTTTC
>-|TRBV19|TRBJ2-2|-
CASSMVEGTPNTGELFF
TGTGCCAGTAGTATGGTAGAGGGGACACCAAACACCGGGGAGCTGTTTTTT
>TRBD2|TRBV29-1|TRBJ2-1|-
CSAVTGRTSGSIHEQFF
TGCAGCGCCGTAACAGGGCGGACTAGCGGGAGTATCCATGAGCAGTTCTTC
>-|TRBV28|TRBJ1-4|-
CASSLSGGRSEKLFF
TGTGCCAGCAGTTTATCGGGGGGCAGGAGTGAAAAACTGTTTTTT
>TRBD2|TRBV9|TRBJ2-5|-
CASLSGRKETQYF
TGTGCCAGCCTTAGCGGGCGCAAAGAGACCCAGTACTTC
>-|TRBV4-2|TRBJ2-1|-
CASSSRVRVGSPHNEQFF
TGTGCCAGCAGTTCCCGGGTGAGAGTCGGGAGTCCCCACAATGAGCAGTTCTTC
>-|TRBV28|TRBJ1-3|-
CASHRGSGNTIYF
TGTGCCAGCCACCGGGGCTCTGGAAACACCATATATTTT
>-|TRBV7-7|TRBJ2-2|-
CASTLGGTGELFF
TGTGCCAGCACCCTTGGGGGCACCGGGGAGCTGTTTTTT
>TRBD2|TRBV5-6|TRBJ2-5|once
CASSSPGAGEETQYF
TGTGCCAGCAGCTCTCCGGGAGCGGGAGAGGAGACCCAGTACTTC
>-|TRBV9|TRBJ2-1|-
CASSVGQTYNEQFF
TGTGCCAGCAGCGTGGGGCAGACTTACAATGAGCAGTTCTTC
>-|TRBV4-1|TRBJ2-7|-
CASSNPNGGGPSYEQYF
TGCGCCAGCAGCAACCCAAATGGAGGCGGCCCCTCCTACGAGCAGTACTTC
>-|TRBV5-8|TRBJ2-1|once
CASSLAQAYNEQFF
TGTGCCAGCAGCTTGGCTCAGGCCTACAATGAGCAGTTCTTC
>-|TRBV30|TRBJ1-3|once
CAWSVSSPGNTIYF
TGTGCCTGGAGTGTCTCTAGCCCGGGAAACACCATATATTTT
>-|TRBV10-2|TRBJ1-1|few
CARRVGSMNTEAFF
TGCGCCAGGAGAGTTGGGAGCATGAACACTGAAGCTTTCTTT
>-|TRBV4-1|TRBJ1-3|-
CASSQDEANTIYF
TGCGCCAGCAGCCAAGACGAGGCAAACACCATATATTTT
>-|TRBV7-8|TRBJ2-5|-
CASSLRLRQETQYF
TGTGCCAGCAGCTTACGGTTGCGGCAAGAGACCCAGTACTTC
>-|TRBV28|TRBJ1-4|-
CASSQGGAFEKLFF
TGTGCCAGCAGTCAGGGCGGGGCCTTTGAAAAACTGTTTTTT
>TRBD2|TRBV9|TRBJ2-5|-
CASSVDGSGGAGTQYF
TGTGCCAGCAGCGTAGACGGTAGCGGGGGCGCGGGGACCCAGTACTTC
>-|TRBV5-4|TRBJ1-1|-
CASRRGGARSTEAFF
TGTGCCAGCAGGCGGGGGGGGGCGAGGAGCACTGAAGCTTTCTTT
>TRBD2|TRBV5-6|TRBJ2-5|-
CASSLGLAGRETQYF
TGTGCCAGCAGCTTGGGACTAGCTGGACGAGAGACCCAGTACTTC
>-|TRBV25-1|TRBJ2-2|-
CASSEEWGGKTGELFF
TGTGCCAGCAGTGAAGAATGGGGAGGAAAAACCGGGGAGCTGTTTTTT
>-|TRBV2|TRBJ1-1|-
CASSESRKGEAFF
TGTGCCAGCAGTGAAAGTCGAAAAGGAGAAGCTTTCTTT
>-|TRBV2|TRBJ2-5|-
CASSLQTVQETQYF
TGTGCCAGCAGCCTCCAAACAGTCCAAGAGACCCAGTACTTC
>-|TRBV7-9|TRBJ2-2|-
CASSEVGELFF
TGTGCCAGCAGCGAAGTCGGGGAGCTGTTTTTT
>TRBD2|TRBV4-3|TRBJ2-7|-
CASSPGTSGGGYEQYF
TGCGCCAGCAGCCCGGGGACTAGCGGGGGGGGATACGAGCAGTACTTC
>-|TRBV6-1|TRBJ1-2|-
CASRDSSNYGYTF
TGTGCCAGCAGGGACAGTTCGAACTATGGCTACACCTTC
>-|TRBV5-1|TRBJ1-1|-
CASSLLPGENTEAFF
TGCGCCAGCAGCTTGCTGCCAGGAGAGAACACTGAAGCTTTCTTT
>TRBD2|TRBV6-5|TRBJ2-1|-
CASGRDSSYNEQFF
TGTGCCAGCGGGAGGGATAGCTCCTACAATGAGCAGTTCTTC
>-|TRBV18|TRBJ1-1|-
CASSLDRSGDTEAFF
TGTGCCAGCTCACTTGACAGGTCCGGGGACACTGAAGCTTTCTTT
>TRBD2|TRBV19|TRBJ2-7|-
CASSIAGGRAPSSYEQYF
TGTGCCAGTAGTATCGCGGGGGGGAGAGCTCCAAGCTCCTACGAGCAGTACTTC
>TRBD2|TRBV30|TRBJ2-3|-
CAGRVAGNTDTQYF
TGTGCCGGCCGCGTAGCGGGGAACACAGATACGCAGTATTTT
>TRBD1|TRBV23-1|TRBJ2-7|-
CASRKQGGQLYEQYF
TGCGCCAGCAGGAAACAGGGGGGACAGTTATACGAGCAGTACTTC
>-|TRBV6-1|TRBJ2-3|-
CASSEIMDTQYF
TGTGCCAGCAGTGAGATTATGGATACGCAGTATTTT
>-|TRBV6-5|TRBJ1-2|-
CASSENRERQGYTF
TGTGCCAGCAGTGAAAACAGGGAAAGACAGGGCTACACCTTC
>TRBD1|TRBV11-1|TRBJ2-1|-
CASSSRGGRGNYEQFF
TGTGCCAGCAGCTCGCGAGGGGGCAGGGGGAATTATGAGCAGTTCTTC
>-|TRBV2|TRBJ1-2|once
CASRTGTSYGYTF
TGTGCCAGCCGCACCGGGACAAGCTATGGCTACACCTTC
>-|TRBV6-6|TRBJ1-2|-
CASSYSGAALGYTF
TGTGCCAGCAGTTACTCCGGAGCGGCGTTGGGCTACACCTTC